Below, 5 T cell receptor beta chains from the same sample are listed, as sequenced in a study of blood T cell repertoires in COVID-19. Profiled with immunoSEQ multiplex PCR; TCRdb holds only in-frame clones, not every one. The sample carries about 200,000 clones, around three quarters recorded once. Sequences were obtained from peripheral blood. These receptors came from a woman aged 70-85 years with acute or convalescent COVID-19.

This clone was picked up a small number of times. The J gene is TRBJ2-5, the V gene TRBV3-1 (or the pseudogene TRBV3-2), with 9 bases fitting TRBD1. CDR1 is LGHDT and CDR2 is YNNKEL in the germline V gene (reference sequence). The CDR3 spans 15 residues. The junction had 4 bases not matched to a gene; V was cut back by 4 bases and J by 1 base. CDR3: CASSRRQGVQETQYF. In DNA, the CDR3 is TGTGCCAGCAGCCGAAGACAGGGGGTCCAAGAGACCCAGTACTTC.

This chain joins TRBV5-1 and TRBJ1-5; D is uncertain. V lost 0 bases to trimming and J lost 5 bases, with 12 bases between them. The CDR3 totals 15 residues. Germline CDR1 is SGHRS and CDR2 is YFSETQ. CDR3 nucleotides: TGCGCCAGCAGCTTGGGAGCGTCACCCGATCAGCCCCAGCATTTT. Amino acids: CASSLGASPDQPQHF. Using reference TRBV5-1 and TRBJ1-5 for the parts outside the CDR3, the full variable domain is KAGVTQTPRYLIKTRGQQVTLSCSPISGHRSVSWYQQTPGQGLQFLFEYFSETQRNKGNFPGRFSGRQFSNSRSEMNVSTLELGDSALYLCASSLGASPDQPQHFGDGTRLSIL.

CDR3 loop: CASTLDRGTEAFF. The CDR3 DNA is TGTGCCAGTACCCTAGACAGGGGCACTGAAGCTTTCTTT. V is TRBV19 and J is TRBJ1-1; 8 positions agree with TRBD1. The CDR3 has 13 amino acids. V lost 7 bases and J lost 4; bases outside the gene matches: 5. Germline CDR1 and CDR2: LNHDA and SQIVND (reference sequence).

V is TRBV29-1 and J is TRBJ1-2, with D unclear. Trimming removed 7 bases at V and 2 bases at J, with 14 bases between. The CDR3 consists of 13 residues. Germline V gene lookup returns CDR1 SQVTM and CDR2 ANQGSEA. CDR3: CSGFGSSNYGYTF. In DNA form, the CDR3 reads TGCAGCGGTTTTGGCAGTTCAAACTATGGCTACACCTTC.

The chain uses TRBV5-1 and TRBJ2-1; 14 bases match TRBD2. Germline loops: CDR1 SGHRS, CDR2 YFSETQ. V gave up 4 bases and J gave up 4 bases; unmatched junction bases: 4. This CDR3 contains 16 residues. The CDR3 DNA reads TGCGCCAGCAGCACTGGACTAGCGGGAGGTTACAATGAGCAGTTCTTC. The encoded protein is CASSTGLAGGYNEQFF.